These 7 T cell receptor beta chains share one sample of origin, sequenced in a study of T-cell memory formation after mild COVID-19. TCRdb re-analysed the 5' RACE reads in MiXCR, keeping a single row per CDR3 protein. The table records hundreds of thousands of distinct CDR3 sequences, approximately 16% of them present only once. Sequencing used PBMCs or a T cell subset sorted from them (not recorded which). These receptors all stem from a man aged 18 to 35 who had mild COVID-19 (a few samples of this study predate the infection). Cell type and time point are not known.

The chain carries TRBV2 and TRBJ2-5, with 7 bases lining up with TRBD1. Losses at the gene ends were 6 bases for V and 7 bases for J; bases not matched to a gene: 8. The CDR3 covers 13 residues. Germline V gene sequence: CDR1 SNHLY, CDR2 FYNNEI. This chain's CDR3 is CASSVGGVGTQYF. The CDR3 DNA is TGTGCCAGCAGCGTAGGGGGCGTAGGGACCCAGTACTTC.

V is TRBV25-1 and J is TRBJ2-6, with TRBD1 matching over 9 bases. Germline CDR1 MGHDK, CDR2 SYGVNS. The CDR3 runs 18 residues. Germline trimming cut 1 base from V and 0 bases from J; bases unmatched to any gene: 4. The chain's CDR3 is CASSEWGQGFSGANVLTF. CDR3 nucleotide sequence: TGTGCCAGCAGTGAATGGGGACAGGGATTCTCTGGGGCCAACGTCCTGACTTTC.

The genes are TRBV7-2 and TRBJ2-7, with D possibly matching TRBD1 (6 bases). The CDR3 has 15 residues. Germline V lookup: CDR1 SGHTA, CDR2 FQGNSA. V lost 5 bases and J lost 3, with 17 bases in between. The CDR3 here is CASSISGQGYYEQYV. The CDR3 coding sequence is TGTGCCAGCAGCATCTCGGGGCAGGGGTACTACGAGCAGTACGTC.

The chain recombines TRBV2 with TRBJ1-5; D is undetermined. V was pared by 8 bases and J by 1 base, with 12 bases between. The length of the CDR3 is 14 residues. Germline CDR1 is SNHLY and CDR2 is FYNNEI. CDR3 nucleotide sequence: TGTGCCAGCGACGGTGTAGGGAGCAATCAGCCCCAGCATTTT. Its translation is CASDGVGSNQPQHF.

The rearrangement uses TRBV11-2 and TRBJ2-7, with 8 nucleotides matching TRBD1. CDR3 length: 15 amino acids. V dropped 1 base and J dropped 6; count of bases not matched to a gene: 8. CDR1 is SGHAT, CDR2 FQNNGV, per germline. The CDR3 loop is CASSLGRAGGGEQYF. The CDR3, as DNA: TGTGCCAGCAGCTTAGGTCGGGCAGGGGGCGGCGAGCAGTACTTC.

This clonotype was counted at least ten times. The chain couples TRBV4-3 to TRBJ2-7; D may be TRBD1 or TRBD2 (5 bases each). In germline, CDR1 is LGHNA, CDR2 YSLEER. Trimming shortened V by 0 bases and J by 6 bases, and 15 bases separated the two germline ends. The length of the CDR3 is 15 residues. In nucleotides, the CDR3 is TGCGCCAGCAGCCAAGACCACAGGCTGGGAGCCGAGCAGTACTTC. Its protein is CASSQDHRLGAEQYF.

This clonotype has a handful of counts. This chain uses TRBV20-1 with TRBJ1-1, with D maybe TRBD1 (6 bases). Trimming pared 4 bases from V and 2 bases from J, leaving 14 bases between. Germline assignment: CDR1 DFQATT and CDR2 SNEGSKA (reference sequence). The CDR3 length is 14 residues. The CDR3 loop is CSAKNLQGNTEAFF. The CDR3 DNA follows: TGCAGTGCTAAAAATCTACAGGGAAACACTGAAGCTTTCTTT.